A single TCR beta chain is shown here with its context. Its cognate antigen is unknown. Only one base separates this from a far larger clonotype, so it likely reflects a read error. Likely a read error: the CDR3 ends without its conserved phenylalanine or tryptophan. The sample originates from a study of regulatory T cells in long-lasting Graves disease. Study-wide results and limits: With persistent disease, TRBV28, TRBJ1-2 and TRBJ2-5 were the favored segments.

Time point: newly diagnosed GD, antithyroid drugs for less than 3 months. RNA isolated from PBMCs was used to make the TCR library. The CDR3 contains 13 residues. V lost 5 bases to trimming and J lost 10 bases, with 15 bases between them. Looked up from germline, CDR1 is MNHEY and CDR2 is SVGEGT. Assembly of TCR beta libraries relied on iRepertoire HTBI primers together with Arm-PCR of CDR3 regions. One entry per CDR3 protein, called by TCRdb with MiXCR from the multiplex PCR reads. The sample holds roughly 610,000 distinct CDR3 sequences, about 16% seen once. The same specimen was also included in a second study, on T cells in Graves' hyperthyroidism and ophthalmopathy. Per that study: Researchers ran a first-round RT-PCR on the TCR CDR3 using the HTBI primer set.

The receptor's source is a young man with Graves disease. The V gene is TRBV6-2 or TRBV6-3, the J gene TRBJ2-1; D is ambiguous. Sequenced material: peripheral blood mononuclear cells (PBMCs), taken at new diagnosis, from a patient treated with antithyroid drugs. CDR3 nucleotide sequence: TGTGCCAGCAGTGTTAACCCCACTATCGAGCAGTTCTCC. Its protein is CASSVNPTIEQFS.